The rows below give T cell receptor beta chains drawn from one sample of a study of T-cell memory formation after mild COVID-19. Via MiXCR, TCRdb re-called the 5' RACE reads, giving one row per CDR3 protein. The sample records about 420,000 distinct CDR3 sequences, less than 25% being singletons. The source material was PBMCs or a T cell subset sorted from them (not recorded which). These receptors all stem from an adult woman who had mild COVID-19 (a few samples of this study predate the infection). Cell type and time point are not known. Both conserved end residues are part of each CDR3. A D gene is named only where the DNA matches it firmly. Clone size is given for some rows only: seen once, a few or many times, or a class if the clone is expanded.

NA	13	TRBV27	NA	TRBJ1-4	TGTGCCAGCAGTGACAGAGTATGGGAAAAACTGTTTTTT	CASSDRVWEKLFF
NA	16	TRBV15	NA	TRBJ2-1	TGTGCCACCAGCAGAGAAAGCTGGAGCTCCTACAATGAGCAGTTCTTC	CATSRESWSSYNEQFF
TRBD1	16	TRBV7-3	NA	TRBJ1-1	TGTGCCAGCAGCAAGACAGGGGGCGCATTGCGGACTGAAGCTTTCTTT	CASSKTGGALRTEAFF
NA	15	TRBV10-3	few	TRBJ2-1	TGTGCCATCAGTGATCTAGGGGAGGGGGACAATGAGCAGTTCTTC	CAISDLGEGDNEQFF
NA	14	TRBV2	few	TRBJ2-3	TGTGCCAGCAGTGAAGGGGGGTTCACAGATACGCAGTATTTT	CASSEGGFTDTQYF
NA	15	TRBV4-2	few	TRBJ2-5	TGTGCCAGCAGCCAAGGGACTACCAAACAAGAGACCCAGTACTTC	CASSQGTTKQETQYF
NA	15	TRBV5-1	few	TRBJ1-5	TGCGCCAGCAGCACCGACGGAGGGAGGGAGCAGCCCCAGCATTTT	CASSTDGGREQPQHF
TRBD1	15	TRBV6-5	few	TRBJ1-3	TGTGCCAGCAGTTACTCGAGGGGGCTCGGAAACACCATATATTTT	CASSYSRGLGNTIYF
TRBD2	14	TRBV5-4	NA	TRBJ2-7	TGTGCCAGCAGCTTTAGCGGGAGGGTCTACGAGCAGTACTTC	CASSFSGRVYEQYF
TRBD2	15	TRBV9	NA	TRBJ2-1	TGTGCCAGCAGCTTGAGCGGGGGGGAATACAATGAGCAGTTCTTC	CASSLSGGEYNEQFF
NA	11	TRBV18	few	TRBJ2-4	TGTGCCAGCTCCCAGCCGGGACAACTCCACTTC	CASSQPGQLHF
NA	15	TRBV2	NA	TRBJ2-3	TGTGCCAGCAGTGAAGCGATGGCGGGTGCAGATACGCAGTATTTT	CASSEAMAGADTQYF
NA	18	TRBV6-5	few	TRBJ2-5	TGTGCCAGCAGTTCCCGCGCGGGGGACAGCATATTGCAAGAGACCCAGTACTTC	CASSSRAGDSILQETQYF
TRBD1	16	TRBV4-2	NA	TRBJ2-2	TGTGCCAGCAGCCCTGGACAGGGGAGGAACACCGGGGATCTGTTTTTT	CASSPGQGRNTGDLFF
NA	12	TRBV30	few	TRBJ2-3	TGTGCCTGGAGTAAGCAGTCAGATACGCAGTATTTT	CAWSKQSDTQYF
TRBD2	14	TRBV7-9	few	TRBJ2-2	TGTGCCAGCAGCCCCGGCGGGGGAGCCGGGGAGCTGTTTTTT	CASSPGGGAGELFF
NA	14	TRBV11-2	few	TRBJ2-2	TGTGCCAGCAGCTTAGGCGGGGTTGACGGGGAGCTGTTTTTT	CASSLGGVDGELFF
NA	14	TRBV9	NA	TRBJ2-7	TGTGCCAGCAGTGACCGGGCTATCTCCTACGAGCAGTACTTC	CASSDRAISYEQYF
TRBD2	17	TRBV7-9	NA	TRBJ2-1	TGTGCCAGCAGCTTAGGTATTGTAGCGGGCTCCTACAATGAGCAGTTCTTC	CASSLGIVAGSYNEQFF
TRBD1	15	TRBV20-1	few	TRBJ2-3	TGCAGTGCTCGGACGGACAGGGGCCTAGCAGATACGCAGTATTTT	CSARTDRGLADTQYF
NA	14	TRBV5-6	NA	TRBJ1-2	TGTGCCAGCAGCTCAACCAGGGGATTCTATGGCTACACCTTC	CASSSTRGFYGYTF
NA	13	TRBV7-2	NA	TRBJ2-1	TGTGCCAGCGCGGCCGGACGGGCGAATGAGCAGTTCTTC	CASAAGRANEQFF
NA	15	TRBV20-1	NA	TRBJ2-1	TGCAGTGCTAGAGTGATCGGGCGAACTTACAATGAGCAGTTCTTC	CSARVIGRTYNEQFF
NA	15	TRBV5-1	NA	TRBJ1-1	TGCGCCAGCAGCCACCAGGGTGGGGTGAACACTGAAGCTTTCTTT	CASSHQGGVNTEAFF
NA	15	TRBV5-1	NA	TRBJ2-1	TGCGCCAGCAGCTTGGAGGGTGGCAGGGTCAATGAGCAGTTCTTC	CASSLEGGRVNEQFF
NA	15	TRBV9	few	TRBJ2-7	TGTGCCAGCAGCGACGGCGGGCCGAGCTCCTACGAGCAGTACTTC	CASSDGGPSSYEQYF
NA	12	TRBV29-1	few	TRBJ2-3	TGCAGCGTAGGAGGCTACACAGATACGCAGTATTTT	CSVGGYTDTQYF
TRBD2	13	TRBV6-5	NA	TRBJ2-1	TGTGCCAGCAGGTTTAGCGGGTACAATGAGCAGTTCTTC	CASRFSGYNEQFF
NA	13	TRBV24-1	NA	TRBJ2-7	TGTGCCACCAGTGATTTAAGGGGCTACGAGCAGTACTTC	CATSDLRGYEQYF
NA	13	TRBV6-1	NA	TRBJ1-2	TGTGCCATCAGTGAAAGGGTGAACTATGGCTACACCTTC	CAISERVNYGYTF
NA	14	TRBV6-5	few	TRBJ2-5	TGTGCCAGCAGTTACTCGACGGGGAAAGAGACCCAGTACTTC	CASSYSTGKETQYF
TRBD2	16	TRBV5-4	NA	TRBJ2-3	TGTGCCAGCAGCTTGGTTGCTAGCGGGGGCCCCGGTACGCAGTATTTT	CASSLVASGGPGTQYF
NA	13	TRBV7-2	NA	TRBJ2-7	TGTGCCAGCAGCCGGGAGACTATAGGCGAGCAGTACTTC	CASSRETIGEQYF